This paragraph covers one T cell receptor (beta chain) sequence. The antigen is unknown. Time point described: neoterminal ileum biopsy at postoperative endoscopy, about 6 months after surgery. The data derive from a study of T cell repertoires in ileal Crohn's disease. Whole-study findings and limits: Endoscopic recurrence occurred in every patient whose clonality exceeded 26.8%. High-frequency clones were more common in sorted CD8 than CD4 cells.

Approximately 550 nanograms of biopsy DNA per sample underwent TCRB immunosequencing. TCRdb keeps only in-frame clones here, not all; method: immunoSEQ multiplex PCR. The repertoire includes 11,000 or so clones, more than 70% of them detected once, and 13% to 15% sits in the top ten. The clonotype comes from an adult with Crohn's disease. The sample comprised ileal tissue.

Written as DNA, the CDR3 is TGCGCCAGCAGCCAAGAGGGACTAGCAAATGAGCAGTTCTTC. Its protein is CASSQEGLANEQFF. V gene TRBV4-3 combines with J gene TRBJ2-1; 9 nucleotides agree with TRBD2. After removal of 0 bases from V and 7 bases from J, the junction contained 1 base not matched to a gene. The CDR3 is 14 amino acids. Looked up from germline, CDR1 is LGHNA and CDR2 is YSLEER.